This TCR beta chain was profiled in a study of blood T cell repertoires in COVID-19. Study-level background: Specimens from acute and convalescent COVID-19 originated in the United States, Italy and Spain. PBMCs, B-cell-depleted T cells, or T cells provided the cDNA or gDNA that made up the material.

This clone was seen only once. Original methodology: For nucleated cells, counts were estimated from reference gene primer amplification. Generated by immunoSEQ multiplex PCR, the TCRdb table keeps only in-frame clones and is missing some. V and J calls and clone size are as listed in that table; D and trimming were resolved from the DNA. Here the sample spans some 150,000 clones, approximately 84% being singletons. Losses at the gene ends were 2 bases for V and 4 bases for J; bases not matched to a gene: 7. Looked up from germline, CDR1 is LGHDT and CDR2 is YNNKEL (reference sequence). The CDR3 sequence is 16 residues long.

This clonotype was obtained from a man aged 35 to 55 with acute or convalescent COVID-19. The V and J genes are TRBV3-1 (or the pseudogene TRBV3-2) and TRBJ1-4; 7 positions match TRBD1. The sequenced sample was peripheral blood. CDR3 protein: CASSQMMTGSNEKLFF. CDR3 in DNA: TGTGCCAGCAGCCAAATGATGACAGGGAGTAATGAAAAACTGTTTTTT.